This is a list of T cell receptor beta chains from one sample in a study of cytomegalovirus exposure and HLA in healthy donors. Profiled with immunoSEQ multiplex PCR; TCRdb holds only in-frame clones, not every one. The repertoire holds around 170,000 clones, with 81% as singletons. Input material: PBMCs. All receptors derive from a man aged 50-59 years in good health and CMV-seronegative. Both conserved end residues are part of each CDR3.

J,V,CDR3
TRBJ1-5,TRBV19,CASSTPSGGRGNQPQHF
TRBJ1-2,TRBV29-1,CSVGGESYGYTF
TRBJ2-7,TRBV5-1,CASSLVQGAYEQYF
TRBJ1-6,TRBV27,CASTRGGTGPNSPLHF
TRBJ2-6,TRBV10-3,CAISGATGGGSGANVLTF
TRBJ1-6,TRBV25-1,CASRSTGDNSPLHF
TRBJ2-3,TRBV11-2,CASSSLADTQYF
TRBJ1-6,TRBV7-9,CASTQRLGNSPLHF
TRBJ1-6,TRBV9,CASSGKNSPLHF
TRBJ2-5,TRBV19,CASSTRETQYF
TRBJ1-6,TRBV7-9,CASSPGGVAPSPLHF
TRBJ2-7,TRBV5-4,CASSSRTSYEQYF
TRBJ1-3,TRBV15,CATSRDGTTGNTIYF
TRBJ1-1,TRBV5-1,CASTPRTGALSTEAFF
TRBJ2-5,TRBV7-9,CASSLDSGGQRETQYF
TRBJ2-7,TRBV28,CASSGTGGSYEQYF
TRBJ1-2,TRBV7-9,CSSSLNVGPGTELFSSYTF
TRBJ2-3,TRBV9,CASSVAMAGEQYF
TRBJ2-5,TRBV6-8,CASSYSGGGALETQYF
TRBJ1-2,TRBV7-9,CASSSQVYGYTF
TRBJ2-6,TRBV7-3,CASSLQTGSGANVLTF
TRBJ1-5,TRBV9,CASSVSGSQPQHF
TRBJ2-1,TRBV5-4,CASSSRDRVYNEQFF
TRBJ2-5,TRBV9,CASSPRGAGSQETQYF
TRBJ2-1,TRBV15,CATSSEGAGRWNEQFF
TRBJ1-5,TRBV15,CATEGGTNQPQHF
TRBJ2-3,TRBV7-2,CASSYLAGGPDTQYF
TRBJ2-5,TRBV6-5,CASRDRQETQYF
TRBJ1-6,TRBV19,CASKDRDNSPLHF